Listed below are T cell receptor beta chains from one sample, sequenced in a study of regulatory T cells in long-lasting Graves disease. TCRdb used MiXCR to reprocess the multiplex PCR reads, holding one entry per CDR3 protein. The sample lists 400,000 to 500,000 distinct CDR3 sequences, 13% to 15% occurring once. These same records also appear under a second study, on T cells in Graves' hyperthyroidism and ophthalmopathy.

The specimen comprised peripheral blood mononuclear cells (PBMCs), sampled at new diagnosis, from a patient treated with antithyroid drugs. These receptors came from a woman aged 45-60 years with Graves disease. The conserved cysteine and the conserved F or W are not part of the CDR3 here.

J gene,CDR3 length,V gene,CDR3 protein
TRBJ2-1,14,TRBV7-3,ASSPTDRSSYNEQF
TRBJ2-1,13,TRBV2,ASRVGLAGVYEQF
TRBJ1-5,12,TRBV10-3,AISEDSGNQPQH
TRBJ1-1,12,TRBV10-3,ATSEDRLNTEAF
TRBJ1-2,13,TRBV18,ASSPMDGTNYGYT
TRBJ1-1,12,TRBV12-3/TRBV12-4,ASSTTGSDTEAF
TRBJ1-3,12,TRBV28,ASNGPNSGNTIY
TRBJ2-7,12,TRBV12-3/TRBV12-4,ASSLDRKVYEQY
TRBJ2-1,12,TRBV7-2,ASSLESVYNEQF
TRBJ2-1,11,TRBV5-1,ASSLGSREKQF
TRBJ2-3,15,TRBV9,ASSVEQSHPSTDTQY
TRBJ1-1,10,TRBV5-1,ASSLPGIEAF
TRBJ2-1,12,TRBV30,AWSVLERYSEQF
TRBJ2-3,13,TRBV7-9,ASSLSGVDTDTQY
TRBJ1-1,12,TRBV28,ASSLRLGGTEAF
TRBJ2-1,16,TRBV19,ASSIVSGGAGGRNEQF
TRBJ2-5,14,TRBV18,ASSPLPGKKQETQY
TRBJ2-7,12,TRBV2,ASLLVQGAYEQY
TRBJ1-5,14,TRBV12-3/TRBV12-4,ASSNPGAGLYQPQH
TRBJ1-1,11,TRBV11-2,ASSEQGFTEAF
TRBJ2-1,13,TRBV20-1,SARAGTSGINEQF
TRBJ1-3,13,TRBV10-1,ASSDGQSSGNTIY
TRBJ2-1,12,TRBV5-1,ASSAAGVYNEQF
TRBJ2-7,9,TRBV11-2,ASSLVSEQY
TRBJ2-4,13,TRBV3-1,ASSQDLAGKNIQY
TRBJ2-1,13,TRBV27,ASTDPGLYRNEQF
TRBJ2-3,15,TRBV5-5,ASSRRGTSGSSDTQY
TRBJ2-7,12,TRBV28,ASSPRGVGYEQY
TRBJ2-7,11,TRBV20-1,SARSTESYEQY
TRBJ2-3,13,TRBV7-3,ASSSGLTSTDTQY
TRBJ2-5,16,TRBV7-6,ASSLLSSGSGPQETQY
TRBJ1-5,12,TRBV25-1,ASGGTGSNQPQH
TRBJ1-3,10,TRBV2,ASNADGNTIY
TRBJ2-5,13,TRBV9,ASSPGVSGQETQY
TRBJ2-3,15,TRBV28,ASSLRPLAGSTDTQY
TRBJ2-1,11,TRBV5-1,ASTRDSYNEQF
TRBJ2-3,13,TRBV6-2/TRBV6-3,ASSYSDRSTDTQY
TRBJ2-5,12,TRBV29-1,SVVIGTPRETQY
TRBJ2-3,11,TRBV4-1,ASSQDKPDTQY
TRBJ2-7,15,TRBV12-3/TRBV12-4,ASSWMGLAGALDEQY
TRBJ2-3,11,TRBV30,AWRLGSTDTQY